The next 28 T cell receptor beta chains were all read from a single sample in a study of regulatory and conventional T cells in RAG deficiency. Blood CD4+ CD25-high CD127-low regulatory T cells supplied the genomic DNA template. Measured with immunoSEQ multiplex PCR; TCRdb has only the in-frame clones, and not every one. The table lists some 19,000 clones, around 90% of them singletons. These data were likewise used in another study, on regulatory T cells. That work adds: Primers: 52 TRBV forward and 13 TRBJ reverse.

Sequencing used Tregs sorted from blood. Receptors were obtained from a human donor in good health.

This clone appeared once. The chain has TRBV7-2 and TRBJ2-3; 10 nucleotides line up with TRBD2. This CDR3 has 14 amino acids. CDR1 and CDR2 (germline): SGHTA, FQGNSA. V gave up 6 bases and J gave up 7 bases; unmatched junction bases: 7. CDR3 DNA: TGTGCCAGCAGTCAATCTAGCGGGAGTTATACGCAGTATTTT. Translation gives CASSQSSGSYTQYF.

This chain links TRBV4-2 with TRBJ2-1; 8 bases agree with TRBD2. The ends lost 4 bases at V and 5 bases at J; junction bases unmatched: 7. The CDR3 covers 15 residues. Germline V gene lookup returns CDR1 LGHNA and CDR2 YNFKEQ. The CDR3, as DNA: TGTGCCAGCAGCCTTAGCGGGGCATCGGACAATGAGCAGTTCTTC. It codes for CASSLSGASDNEQFF.

The chain joins TRBV28 to TRBJ1-1; D uncertain. Germline CDR1 and CDR2: MDHEN and SYDVKM. V was cut by 4 bases and J by 5 bases, with 17 bases left in between. The CDR3 length is 15 residues. The CDR3 loop is CASSSPEGWWTEAFF. The DNA for the CDR3 is TGTGCCAGCAGTTCCCCGGAAGGGTGGTGGACTGAAGCTTTCTTT.

Concerning this clone: One end of the junction does not line up with germline, which may come from a read error. V and J are TRBV2 and TRBJ1-2; D is perhaps TRBD1 (6 bases). This CDR3 is built from 16 residues. Germline lookup yields CDR1 SNHLY and CDR2 FYNNEI. The DNA of the CDR3 is TGTGCCAGCAGGGAAGGGGGGGGGTGGATTTACTATGGCTACACCTTC. This codes for CASREGGGWIYYGYTF. Combining the CDR3 with reference TRBV2 and TRBJ1-2 gives the whole variable domain EPEVTQTPSHQVTQMGQEVILRCVPISNHLYFYWYRQILGQKVEFLVSFYNNEISEKSEIFDDQFSVERPDGSNFTLKIRSTKLEDSAMYFCASREGGGWIYYGYTFGSGTRLTVV.

The chain couples TRBV14 to TRBJ1-1; D unclear. Trimming left V 3 bases short and J 8 bases short, with 19 bases between. The CDR3 is made up of 15 amino acids. Germline V CDR1 and CDR2: SGHDN, FVKESK. The CDR3 DNA reads TGTGCCAGCAGCCATTATACCGGGGTCCCTTGGGAAGCTTTCTTT. The encoded protein is CASSHYTGVPWEAFF.

This clone was seen a single time. This CDR3 is CASSLGMRPGQETQYF. CDR3 in DNA: TGTGCCAGCAGCTTAGGGATGAGGCCGGGGCAAGAGACCCAGTACTTC. V and J are TRBV7-2 and TRBJ2-5; a weak D match, TRBD2 (5 bases). V was trimmed by 1 base and J by 2 bases, leaving 14 bases between them. The germline gives CDR1 SGHTA, CDR2 FQGNSA. This CDR3 has 16 amino acids.

The V and J genes are TRBV6-1 and TRBJ1-3, with TRBD1 matching 7 bases. CDR3 length equals 15 residues. The ends lost 4 bases at V and 4 bases at J; junction bases unmatched: 7. From germline, CDR1 is MNHNS and CDR2 SASEGT. CDR3 loop: CASSVGQESGNTIYF. In DNA form, the CDR3 reads TGTGCCAGCAGTGTAGGACAGGAGTCGGGAAACACCATATATTTT.

The V and J genes are TRBV27 and TRBJ2-3; no clear D. The V end lost 4 bases, the J end lost 8 bases, and 10 bases lay between the germline ends. The CDR3 has 12 amino acids. Germline V gene data show CDR1 as MNHEY and CDR2 as SMNVEV (reference sequence). DNA for the CDR3: TGTGCCAGCAGTTCCCCCCCGGGTACGCAGTATTTT. It codes for CASSSPPGTQYF.

The V gene is TRBV7-9, the J gene TRBJ1-2; no clear D. The germline V and J ends were trimmed by 2 bases and 2 bases, with 21 bases remaining between them. The CDR3 is 18 amino acids. CDR1 is SEHNR, CDR2 FQNEAQ, per germline (reference sequence). The CDR3 region is CASSLWPLNSEKNYGYTF. The CDR3 region has the DNA TGTGCCAGCAGCTTATGGCCTTTGAACAGCGAGAAAAACTATGGCTACACCTTC.

The chain combines TRBV6-6 with TRBJ1-2, with D possibly matching TRBD1 (6 bases). Germline V gives CDR1 MNHNY, CDR2 SVGAGI (reference sequence). Trimming left V 5 bases short and J 4 bases short, with 14 bases between. This CDR3 has 14 residues. In DNA form, the CDR3 reads TGTGCCAGCAGTGACGGGACACCTCCCTATGGCTACACCTTC. As protein: CASSDGTPPYGYTF.

The J gene is TRBJ2-1, the V gene TRBV19, with D unresolved. This CDR3 is 14 amino acids long. Trimming stripped 5 bases from V and 5 bases from J, with 13 bases between. Per germline, CDR1 LNHDA and CDR2 SQIVND (reference sequence). The CDR3 reads CASSPDPGHNEQFF. The CDR3 DNA follows: TGTGCCAGTAGTCCGGATCCTGGCCACAATGAGCAGTTCTTC.

V and J are TRBV6-5 and TRBJ1-2; D unresolved. Germline CDR1 and CDR2: MNHEY and SVGAGI. The V gene lost 5 bases and the J gene lost 0 bases, with 7 bases spanning the gap. The CDR3 runs 13 residues. CDR3 in amino acids: CASSENTNYGYTF. Written as DNA, the CDR3 is TGTGCCAGCAGTGAAAACACTAACTATGGCTACACCTTC.

The genes are TRBV5-1 and TRBJ2-5, with TRBD2 identical over 16 bases. The CDR3 is 18 amino acids. The germline gives CDR1 SGHRS, CDR2 YFSETQ. V trimming: 3 bases; J trimming: 2 bases; junction bases outside the gene matches: 7. CDR3 in DNA: TGCGCCAGCAGCTCGGGACTAGCGGGGGGGCCCCTTCAAGAGACCCAGTACTTC. This encodes CASSSGLAGGPLQETQYF.

The rearrangement uses TRBV19 and TRBJ2-7; TRBD1 matches 8 bases. This CDR3 comprises 15 residues. The germline V gene has CDR1 LNHDA and CDR2 SQIVND (reference sequence). V trimming: 3 bases; J trimming: 6 bases; junction bases outside the gene matches: 10. CDR3 region: CASSIVRTGRGEQYF. CDR3 bases: TGTGCCAGTAGTATTGTACGGACAGGGCGGGGCGAGCAGTACTTC.

In this sample, this clone turned up once. The CDR3: CASSLALTTSYVNEQFF. CDR3 nucleotides: TGTGCCAGCAGCTTAGCGCTAACGACTAGTTATGTCAATGAGCAGTTCTTC. The chain uses TRBV7-2 and TRBJ2-1; TRBD2 is a possible D gene (6 bases). CDR3 length equals 17 residues. From germline, CDR1 is SGHTA and CDR2 FQGNSA. Trimming shortened V by 0 bases and J by 6 bases, and 18 bases separated the two germline ends.

This rearrangement joins TRBV2 to TRBJ1-3, with TRBD1 matching over 9 bases. With 6 bases clipped from V and 0 bases from J, the junction kept 12 bases outside the gene matches. Germline V gene lookup returns CDR1 SNHLY and CDR2 FYNNEI. The CDR3 is made up of 18 amino acids. Here the CDR3 DNA reads TGTGCCAGCAGCGCCTACCTAGGACAGGGGACCTCTGGAAACACCATATATTTT. Translation: CASSAYLGQGTSGNTIYF.

This clone was detected only once. The rearrangement uses TRBV19 and TRBJ2-3; D uncertain. Between the trimmed V and J ends, which lost 1 base and 3 bases, there was a span of 8 bases. CDR3 length: 14 residues. Looked up from germline, CDR1 is LNHDA and CDR2 is SQIVND (reference sequence). For the CDR3, the DNA is TGTGCCAGTAGTATAGGCTTGATTACAGATACGCAGTATTTT. This translates into CASSIGLITDTQYF.

The chain employs TRBV19 and TRBJ1-2; TRBD1 might be the D (5 bases). CDR1 and CDR2 from the germline V gene are LNHDA and SQIVND (reference sequence). The length of the CDR3 is 14 residues. V lost 4 bases to trimming and J lost 0 bases, with 9 bases between them. The chain's CDR3 is CASSRGHTNYGYTF. The DNA of the CDR3 is TGTGCCAGTAGTAGAGGACATACTAACTATGGCTACACCTTC.

The V and J genes are TRBV28 and TRBJ1-5; 7 bases line up with TRBD1. CDR3 size: 15 residues. The ends lost 4 bases at V and 6 bases at J; junction bases unmatched: 9. Germline V gene lookup returns CDR1 MDHEN and CDR2 SYDVKM. The CDR3 DNA is TGTGCCAGCAGTTCGGCAGGGGGTCTAGCTCAGCCCCAGCATTTT. As protein: CASSSAGGLAQPQHF. Filled out from reference TRBV28 and TRBJ1-5, the complete variable domain reads DVKVTQSSRYLVKRTGEKVFLECVQDMDHENMFWYRQDPGLGLRLIYFSYDVKMKEKGDIPEGYSVSREKKERFSLILESASTNQTSMYLCASSSAGGLAQPQHFGDGTRLSIL.

V and J are TRBV9 and TRBJ1-1; a possible D gene is TRBD1 (6 bases). Trimming took off 2 bases at V and 0 bases at J, with 11 bases between the two ends. The CDR3 is 15 residues long. The germline V gene encodes CDR1 SGDLS and CDR2 YYNGEE. CDR3 sequence (DNA): TGTGCCAGCAGCGTGGTAGGGACACTGAACACTGAAGCTTTCTTT. Translating it yields CASSVVGTLNTEAFF.

This clone appeared a single time. The chain couples TRBV30 to TRBJ1-3; D is ambiguous. V was shortened by 7 bases and J by 5 bases, with 24 bases between the two germline ends. The CDR3 totals 16 residues. Germline CDR1 GTSNPN, CDR2 SVGIG (reference sequence). The CDR3 DNA is TGTGCCTACGGAAGACGGGGTCTGGTAGATAGAAACACCATATATTTT. Protein sequence: CAYGRRGLVDRNTIYF.

The V and J genes are TRBV7-3 and TRBJ2-1; 8 nucleotides match TRBD1. The CDR3 contains 16 residues. Germline loops: CDR1 SGHTA, CDR2 FQGTGA. Trimming took 5 bases from V and 4 from J; bases not matched to a gene: 10. The CDR3 loop is CASSLSPGTGYNEQFF. CDR3 sequence (DNA): TGTGCCAGCAGCCTAAGCCCCGGGACAGGTTACAATGAGCAGTTCTTC.

The chain is built from TRBV18 and TRBJ2-1, with 7 bases identical to TRBD1. The germline gives CDR1 KGHSH, CDR2 LQKENI. V was pared by 3 bases and J by 8 bases, with 7 bases of the junction left unmatched. The CDR3 consists of 14 residues. The CDR3 coding sequence is TGTGCCAGCTCACCGGAGACAGGGCTCGATGAGCAGTTCTTC. It specifies CASSPETGLDEQFF.

The V call is TRBV7-3, the J call TRBJ2-3; 9 nucleotides line up with TRBD2. Germline loops: CDR1 SGHTA, CDR2 FQGTGA. With 1 base clipped from V and 4 bases from J, the junction kept 3 bases outside the gene matches. CDR3 size: 15 residues. CDR3 amino acids: CASSLSGGAPDTQYF. DNA of the CDR3: TGTGCCAGCAGCTTAAGCGGGGGGGCTCCAGATACGCAGTATTTT.

In this sample, this clone turned up once. The V gene is TRBV9, the J gene TRBJ1-5; D perhaps matches TRBD1 (6 bases). V shed 6 bases and J shed 4 bases, with 14 bases lying between them. This CDR3 has 14 amino acids. Germline values: CDR1 SGDLS, CDR2 YYNGEE. The CDR3 reads CASNRGDMNQPQHF. The CDR3 coding sequence is TGTGCCAGCAACCGAGGGGACATGAATCAGCCCCAGCATTTT.

The V gene is TRBV9, the J gene TRBJ2-3; TRBD2 is a possible D gene (5 bases). The CDR3 loop spans 13 amino acids. V lost 4 bases and J lost 6, with 12 bases in between. Per the germline V gene, CDR1 is SGDLS and CDR2 is YYNGEE. The CDR3 bases are TGTGCCAGCAGCCTCGGACTCCCCGATACGCAGTATTTT. Protein: CASSLGLPDTQYF.

The DNA for the CDR3 is TGTGCCAGCAGTCGAGACACTGAAGCTTTCTTT. This encodes CASSRDTEAFF. V and J are TRBV28 and TRBJ1-1; D is unresolved. Looked up from germline, CDR1 is MDHEN and CDR2 is SYDVKM. V was trimmed by 5 bases and J by 3 bases, leaving 4 bases between them. The CDR3 extends over 11 amino acids.

V and J are TRBV11-2 and TRBJ2-7; D gene uncertain. CDR1 and CDR2 (germline): SGHAT, FQNNGV. With 0 bases removed from V and 6 bases from J, the gap between germline ends came to 3 bases. CDR3 length: 11 residues. The CDR3 sequence: CASSLDREQYF. In DNA, the CDR3 is TGTGCCAGCAGCTTAGATCGCGAGCAGTACTTC.